The present entry profiles one TCR beta chain with its context. Trimming shortened V by 10 bases and J by 5 bases, and 26 bases separated the two germline ends. This CDR3 has 16 amino acids. Germline V gene data show CDR1 as SNHLY and CDR2 as FYNNEI. This record belongs to a study of OX40 agonist ivuxolimab in advanced cancers. Patients with a history of autoimmune disease or on systemic immunosuppression were excluded. Generated by immunoSEQ multiplex PCR, the TCRdb table keeps only in-frame clones and is missing some. This sample has around 81,000 clones; roughly four fifths occur once, and the top ten carry 6.5% to 8%.

The chain has TRBV2 and TRBJ2-5; D is perhaps TRBD1 (6 bases). The sample consisted of CD4+ or CD8+ T cells sorted from blood, taken in a trial of the OX40 agonist ivuxolimab. The origin of this receptor is an adult with an advanced solid tumor such as melanoma, head and neck, liver or kidney cancer. The CDR3 DNA follows: TGTGCCATCCTACCCAAACAGGGTTGGGTAGGGGAGACCCAGTACTTC. Protein sequence: CAILPKQGWVGETQYF.